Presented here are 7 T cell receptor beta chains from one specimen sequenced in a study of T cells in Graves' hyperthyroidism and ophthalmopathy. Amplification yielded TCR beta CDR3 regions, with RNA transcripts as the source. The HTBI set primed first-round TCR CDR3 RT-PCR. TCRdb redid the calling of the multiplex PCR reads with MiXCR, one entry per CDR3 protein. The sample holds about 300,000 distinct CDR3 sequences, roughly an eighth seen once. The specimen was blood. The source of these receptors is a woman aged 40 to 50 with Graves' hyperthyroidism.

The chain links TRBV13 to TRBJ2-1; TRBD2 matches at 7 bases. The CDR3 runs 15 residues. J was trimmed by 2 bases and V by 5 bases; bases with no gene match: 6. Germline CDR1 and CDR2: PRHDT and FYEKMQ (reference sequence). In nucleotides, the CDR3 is TGTGCCAGCAGCCTAGCGGAAACGACCTACAATGAGCAGTTCTTC. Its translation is CASSLAETTYNEQFF.

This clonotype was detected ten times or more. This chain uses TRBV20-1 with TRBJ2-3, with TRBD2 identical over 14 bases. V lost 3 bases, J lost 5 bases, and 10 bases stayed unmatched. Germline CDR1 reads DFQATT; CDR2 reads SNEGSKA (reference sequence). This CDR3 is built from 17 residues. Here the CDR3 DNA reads TGCAGTGCTAGTTGGGGACTAGCGGGAGTTCGAGGAGATACGCAGTATTTT. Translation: CSASWGLAGVRGDTQYF.

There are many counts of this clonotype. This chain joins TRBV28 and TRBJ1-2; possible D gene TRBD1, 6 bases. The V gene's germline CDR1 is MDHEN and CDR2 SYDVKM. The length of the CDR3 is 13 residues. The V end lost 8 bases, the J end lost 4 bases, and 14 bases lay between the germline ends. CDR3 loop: CASFSGAPYGYTF. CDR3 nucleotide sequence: TGTGCCAGCTTCTCAGGGGCCCCCTATGGCTACACCTTC.

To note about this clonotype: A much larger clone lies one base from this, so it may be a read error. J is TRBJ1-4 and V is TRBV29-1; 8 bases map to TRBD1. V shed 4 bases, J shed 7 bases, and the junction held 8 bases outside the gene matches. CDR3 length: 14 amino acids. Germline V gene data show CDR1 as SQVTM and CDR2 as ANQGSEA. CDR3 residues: CSVADRGLSEKLFF. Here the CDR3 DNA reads TGCAGCGTTGCCGACAGGGGACTTAGTGAAAAACTGTTTTTT.

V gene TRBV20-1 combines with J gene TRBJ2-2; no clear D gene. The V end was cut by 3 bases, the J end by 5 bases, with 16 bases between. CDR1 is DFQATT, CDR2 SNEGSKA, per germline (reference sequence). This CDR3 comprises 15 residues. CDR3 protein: CSASDAGLWTGELFF. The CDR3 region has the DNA TGCAGTGCTAGCGACGCCGGCCTTTGGACCGGGGAGCTGTTTTTT.

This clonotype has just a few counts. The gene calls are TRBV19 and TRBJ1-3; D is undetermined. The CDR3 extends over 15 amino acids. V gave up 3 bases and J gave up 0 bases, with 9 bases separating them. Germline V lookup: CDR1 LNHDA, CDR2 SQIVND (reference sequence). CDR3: CASSMDVSSGNTIYF. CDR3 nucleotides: TGTGCCAGTAGTATGGACGTAAGCTCTGGAAACACCATATATTTT.

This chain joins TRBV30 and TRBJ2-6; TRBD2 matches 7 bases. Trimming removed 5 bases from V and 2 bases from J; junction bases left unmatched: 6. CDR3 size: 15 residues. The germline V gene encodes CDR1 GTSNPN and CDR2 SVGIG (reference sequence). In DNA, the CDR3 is TGTGCCTGGGGCCCCGGGGGGACTGGGGCCAACGTCCTGACTTTC. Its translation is CAWGPGGTGANVLTF.